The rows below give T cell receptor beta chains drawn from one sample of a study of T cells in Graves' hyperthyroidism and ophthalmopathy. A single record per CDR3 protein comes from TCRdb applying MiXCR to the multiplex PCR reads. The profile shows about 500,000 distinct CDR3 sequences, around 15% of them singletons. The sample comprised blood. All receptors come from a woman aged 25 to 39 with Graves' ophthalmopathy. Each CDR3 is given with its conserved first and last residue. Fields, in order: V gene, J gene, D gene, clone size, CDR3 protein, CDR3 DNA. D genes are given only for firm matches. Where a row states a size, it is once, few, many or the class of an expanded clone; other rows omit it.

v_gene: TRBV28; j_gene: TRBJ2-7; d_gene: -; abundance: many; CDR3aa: CASSYQRAYEQYF; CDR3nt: TGTGCCAGCAGTTACCAGCGGGCCTACGAGCAGTACTTC
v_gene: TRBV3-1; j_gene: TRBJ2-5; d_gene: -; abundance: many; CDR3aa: CASSYLGSHLETQYF; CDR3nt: TGTGCCAGCAGCTACCTCGGGAGCCACCTCGAGACCCAGTACTTC
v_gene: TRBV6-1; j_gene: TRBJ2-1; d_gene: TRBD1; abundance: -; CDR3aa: CASSLRTGREQFF; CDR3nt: TGTGCCAGCAGTTTACGGACAGGCCGGGAGCAGTTCTTC
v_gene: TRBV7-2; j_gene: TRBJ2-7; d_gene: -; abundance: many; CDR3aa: CASSLAASSYEQYF; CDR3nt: TGTGCCAGCAGCTTAGCCGCCAGCTCCTACGAGCAGTACTTC
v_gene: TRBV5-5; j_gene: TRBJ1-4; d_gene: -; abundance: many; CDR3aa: CASSFRPSNEKLFF; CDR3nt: TGTGCCAGCAGCTTTAGGCCTTCCAATGAAAAACTGTTTTTT
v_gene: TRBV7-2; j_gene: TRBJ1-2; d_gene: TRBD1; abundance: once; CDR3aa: CASSLGTGTNGYTF; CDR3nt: TGTGCCAGCAGCTTAGGGACAGGGACGAATGGCTACACCTTC
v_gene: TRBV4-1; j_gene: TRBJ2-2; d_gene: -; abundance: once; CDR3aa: CASSQEEGTGELFF; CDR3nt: TGCGCCAGCAGCCAAGAAGAGGGTACCGGGGAGCTGTTTTTT
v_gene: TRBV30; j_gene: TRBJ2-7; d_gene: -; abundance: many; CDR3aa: CAWGSTPDSSDEQYF; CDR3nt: TGTGCCTGGGGAAGCACCCCGGACAGTTCCGACGAGCAGTACTTC
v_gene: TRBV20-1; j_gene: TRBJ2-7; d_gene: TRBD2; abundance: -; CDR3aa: CSARDVAGTYEQYF; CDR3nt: TGCAGTGCTAGAGATGTAGCGGGCACCTACGAGCAGTACTTC
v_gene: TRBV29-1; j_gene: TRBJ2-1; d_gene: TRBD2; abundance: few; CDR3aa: CSARAGTSSADEQFF; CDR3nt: TGCAGCGCCCGAGCCGGGACTAGCAGTGCCGATGAGCAGTTCTTC
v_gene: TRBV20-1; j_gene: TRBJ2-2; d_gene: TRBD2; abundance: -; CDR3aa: CSARPAGVNTGELFF; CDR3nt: TGCAGTGCTAGACCAGCGGGAGTGAATACCGGGGAGCTGTTTTTT
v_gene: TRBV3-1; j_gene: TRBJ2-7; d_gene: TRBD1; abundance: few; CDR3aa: CASSQGTGGYEQYF; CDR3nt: TGTGCCAGCAGCCAAGGGACAGGGGGGTACGAGCAGTACTTC
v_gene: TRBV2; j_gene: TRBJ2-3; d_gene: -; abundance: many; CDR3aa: CASSPDGPLDTQYF; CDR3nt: TGTGCCAGCAGTCCCGATGGGCCCTTGGATACGCAGTATTTT
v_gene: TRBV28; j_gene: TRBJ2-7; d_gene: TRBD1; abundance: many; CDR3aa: CASSLSRGRNEQYF; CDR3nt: TGTGCCAGCAGTTTGAGCAGGGGGCGCAACGAGCAGTACTTC
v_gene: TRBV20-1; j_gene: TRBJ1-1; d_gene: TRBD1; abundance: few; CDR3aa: CSARAPNRGRTEAFF; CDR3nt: TGCAGTGCTAGAGCCCCTAACAGGGGGCGCACTGAAGCTTTCTTT
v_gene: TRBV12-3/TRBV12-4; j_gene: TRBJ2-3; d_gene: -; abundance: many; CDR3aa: CASSLAVSGSTDTQYF; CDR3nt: TGTGCCAGCAGTTTGGCGGTGAGCGGAAGCACAGATACGCAGTATTTT
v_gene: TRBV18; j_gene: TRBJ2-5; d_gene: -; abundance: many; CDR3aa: CASSPGQEQETQYF; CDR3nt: TGTGCCAGCTCACCAGGTCAGGAACAAGAGACCCAGTACTTC
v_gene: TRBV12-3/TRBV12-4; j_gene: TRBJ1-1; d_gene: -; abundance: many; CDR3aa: CASILGGAYEAFF; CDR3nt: TGTGCCAGCATCCTGGGGGGGGCCTATGAAGCTTTCTTT
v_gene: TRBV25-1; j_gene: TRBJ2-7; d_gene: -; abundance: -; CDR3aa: CASMGPPSYEQYF; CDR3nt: TGTGCCAGCATGGGGCCGCCCTCCTACGAGCAGTACTTC
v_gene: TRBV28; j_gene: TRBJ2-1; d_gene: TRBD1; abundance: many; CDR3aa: CASSLLVTGGLHNEQFF; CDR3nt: TGTGCCAGCAGTTTATTGGTTACAGGGGGTCTACACAATGAGCAGTTCTTC
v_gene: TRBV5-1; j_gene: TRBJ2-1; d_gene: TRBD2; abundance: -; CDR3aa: CASSPREGGSAEQFF; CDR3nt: TGCGCCAGCAGCCCGAGGGAGGGAGGGAGCGCTGAGCAGTTCTTC
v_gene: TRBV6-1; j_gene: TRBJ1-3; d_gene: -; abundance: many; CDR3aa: CASSPGTSGNTIYF; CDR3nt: TGTGCCAGCAGTCCAGGGACCTCTGGAAACACCATATATTTT
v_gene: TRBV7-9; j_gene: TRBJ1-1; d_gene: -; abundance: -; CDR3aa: CASSSTEKAFF; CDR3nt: TGTGCCAGCAGCTCGACAGAAAAAGCTTTCTTT
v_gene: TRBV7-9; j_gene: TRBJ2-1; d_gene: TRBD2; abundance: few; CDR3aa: CASSFTSGGSYNEQFF; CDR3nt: TGTGCCAGCAGCTTTACTAGCGGGGGATCCTACAATGAGCAGTTCTTC
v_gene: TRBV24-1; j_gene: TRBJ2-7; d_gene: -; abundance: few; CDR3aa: CATSDHLASEQYF; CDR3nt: TGTGCCACCAGTGACCATCTAGCGAGCGAGCAGTACTTC
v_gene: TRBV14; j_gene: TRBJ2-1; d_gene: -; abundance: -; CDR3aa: CASSQAVWDEQFF; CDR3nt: TGTGCCAGCAGCCAAGCTGTCTGGGATGAGCAGTTCTTC
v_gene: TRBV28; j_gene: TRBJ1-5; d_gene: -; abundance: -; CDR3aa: CASSLLRGAGQPQHF; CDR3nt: TGTGCCAGCAGTTTATTACGAGGGGCTGGTCAGCCCCAGCATTTT
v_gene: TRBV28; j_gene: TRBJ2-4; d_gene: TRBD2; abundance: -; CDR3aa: CASMGGGQLENIQYF; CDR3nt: TGTGCCAGCATGGGGGGAGGGCAGTTGGAGAACATTCAGTACTTC
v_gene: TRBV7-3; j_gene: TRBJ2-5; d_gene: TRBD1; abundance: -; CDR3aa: CASSPTGGKETQYF; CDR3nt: TGTGCCAGCAGCCCCACAGGGGGCAAGGAGACCCAGTACTTC
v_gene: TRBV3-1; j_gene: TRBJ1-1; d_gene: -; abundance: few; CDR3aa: CASSQLLRTEAFF; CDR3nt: TGTGCCAGCAGCCAACTTTTACGCACTGAAGCTTTCTTT
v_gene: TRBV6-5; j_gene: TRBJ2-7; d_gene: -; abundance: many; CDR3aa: CASSYSSQTNEQYF; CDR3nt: TGTGCCAGCAGTTACTCGAGTCAGACCAACGAGCAGTACTTC
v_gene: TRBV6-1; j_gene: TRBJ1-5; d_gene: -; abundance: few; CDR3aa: CASLNRESNQPQHF; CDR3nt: TGTGCCAGCCTGAACAGGGAGAGCAATCAGCCCCAGCATTTT
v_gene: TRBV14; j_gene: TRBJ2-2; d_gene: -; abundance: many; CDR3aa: CASSHKRTGELFF; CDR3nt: TGTGCCAGCAGCCATAAAAGGACCGGGGAGCTGTTTTTT
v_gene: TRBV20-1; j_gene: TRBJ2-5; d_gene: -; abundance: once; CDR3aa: CSARAVLTAVENF; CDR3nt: TGCAGTGCTAGAGCCGTGTTGACCGCGGTTGAGAACTTC
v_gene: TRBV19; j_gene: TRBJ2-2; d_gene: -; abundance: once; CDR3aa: CANGGTGELFF; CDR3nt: TGTGCCAACGGGGGTACCGGGGAGCTGTTTTTT
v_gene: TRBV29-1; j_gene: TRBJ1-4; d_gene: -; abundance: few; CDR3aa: CSVGTEKLFF; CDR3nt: TGCAGCGTTGGGACGGAAAAACTGTTTTTT
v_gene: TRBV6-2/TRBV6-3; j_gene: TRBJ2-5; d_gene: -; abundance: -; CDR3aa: CASSVRPKRLQETQYF; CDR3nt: TGTGCCAGCAGTGTGAGGCCGAAGCGTCTCCAAGAGACCCAGTACTTC
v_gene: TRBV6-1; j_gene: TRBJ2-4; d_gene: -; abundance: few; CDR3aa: CASFDTLAKNIQYF; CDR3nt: TGTGCCAGCTTCGACACCTTAGCCAAAAACATTCAGTACTTC
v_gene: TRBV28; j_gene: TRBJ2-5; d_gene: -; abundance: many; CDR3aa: CASSPPQGGEQWYF; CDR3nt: TGTGCCAGCAGCCCCCCGCAGGGAGGAGAGCAGTGGTACTTC
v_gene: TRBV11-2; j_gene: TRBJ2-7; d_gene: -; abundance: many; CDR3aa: CASINQGHREQYF; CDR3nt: TGTGCCAGCATTAATCAGGGACATCGCGAGCAGTACTTC
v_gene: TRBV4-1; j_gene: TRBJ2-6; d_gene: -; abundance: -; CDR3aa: CASSQDRGAGSLQAGANVLTF; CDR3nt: TGCGCCAGCAGCCAAGATAGGGGGGCAGGGAGTCTCCAGGCTGGGGCCAACGTCCTGACTTTC
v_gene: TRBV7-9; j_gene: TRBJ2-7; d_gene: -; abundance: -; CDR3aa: CASSLVSNRNDEQYF; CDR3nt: TGTGCCAGCAGCTTAGTCTCTAACAGAAACGACGAGCAGTACTTC
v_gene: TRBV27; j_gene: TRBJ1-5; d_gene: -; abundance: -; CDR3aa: CAAGQNSNQPQHF; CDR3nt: TGTGCCGCCGGACAGAATAGCAATCAGCCCCAGCATTTT
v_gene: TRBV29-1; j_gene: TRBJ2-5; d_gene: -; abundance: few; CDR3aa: CSVEPRLYKETQYF; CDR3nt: TGCAGCGTTGAACCGCGACTGTACAAAGAGACCCAGTACTTC
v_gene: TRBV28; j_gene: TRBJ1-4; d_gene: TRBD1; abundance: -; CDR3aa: CASSLYGTGLGTNEKLFF; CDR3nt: TGTGCCAGCAGTTTATACGGGACAGGGTTGGGCACTAATGAAAAACTGTTTTTT
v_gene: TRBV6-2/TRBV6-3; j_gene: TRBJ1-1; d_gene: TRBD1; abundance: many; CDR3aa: CASGDRQYTEAFF; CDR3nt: TGTGCCAGCGGGGACAGGCAATACACTGAAGCTTTCTTT
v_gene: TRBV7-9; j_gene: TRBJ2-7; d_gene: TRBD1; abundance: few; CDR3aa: CASGQGARDEQYF; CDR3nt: TGTGCCAGCGGACAGGGGGCCAGAGACGAGCAGTACTTC
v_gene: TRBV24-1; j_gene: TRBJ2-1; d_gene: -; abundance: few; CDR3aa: CATSDRRGPYNEQFF; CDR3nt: TGTGCCACCAGTGATCGGCGGGGGCCTTACAATGAGCAGTTCTTC
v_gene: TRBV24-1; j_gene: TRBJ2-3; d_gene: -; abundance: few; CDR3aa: CATSVMGITDTQYF; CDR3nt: TGTGCCACCAGCGTGATGGGGATCACAGATACGCAGTATTTT
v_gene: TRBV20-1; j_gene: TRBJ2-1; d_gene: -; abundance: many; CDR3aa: CSALRGAVSNEQFF; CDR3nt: TGCAGTGCCCTTCGGGGGGCCGTTTCAAATGAGCAGTTCTTC
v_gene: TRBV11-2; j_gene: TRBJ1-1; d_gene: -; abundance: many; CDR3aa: CASTNRVPNTEAFF; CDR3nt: TGTGCCAGCACCAACAGGGTTCCGAACACTGAAGCTTTCTTT
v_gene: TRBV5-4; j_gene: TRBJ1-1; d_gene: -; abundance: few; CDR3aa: CASSHTGLGVTEAFF; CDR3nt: TGTGCCAGCAGTCATACAGGGTTAGGGGTTACTGAAGCTTTCTTT
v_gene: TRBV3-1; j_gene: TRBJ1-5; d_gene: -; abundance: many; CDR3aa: CASSQEHNQPQHF; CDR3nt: TGTGCCAGCAGCCAGGAACACAATCAGCCCCAGCATTTT
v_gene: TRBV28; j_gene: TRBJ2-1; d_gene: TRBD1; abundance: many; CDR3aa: CATQDGTDYNEQFF; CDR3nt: TGTGCCACCCAGGACGGGACAGACTACAATGAGCAGTTCTTC